The 8 T cell receptor beta chains reported below all come from one sample, sequenced in a study of PD-L1 blockade in urothelial cancer (dated by TCRdb to the late 2010s). Preparation of the library involved the immunoSEQ multiplex PCR assay. This immuneACCESS table, as held by TCRdb, lists in-frame sequences with V and J called but not all clones. Of the missing ones, under half trace to an unresolved V gene in checked studies; the others have no known cause. Recorded for this sample are roughly 56,000 clones; about 80% of them occurred a single time. Together, the top ten hold 3.5% to 4.5% of the sample. The sample was PBMCs, taken around atezolizumab (anti-PD-L1) treatment. These receptors all come from a man aged 65 to 79 with urothelial cancer.

This clone appeared a single time. V and J are TRBV28 and TRBJ2-2; no reliable D call. The CDR3 has 14 residues. Germline V gene data show CDR1 as MDHEN and CDR2 as SYDVKM. Trimming pared 6 bases from V and 3 bases from J, leaving 11 bases between. The CDR3: CASRVASYTGELFF. The CDR3 DNA sequence: TGTGCCAGCAGGGTTGCCAGTTACACCGGGGAGCTGTTTTTT.

The chain uses TRBV2 and TRBJ2-7, with 12 bases fitting TRBD2. CDR3 length: 13 amino acids. The germline CDR1 and CDR2 sequences are SNHLY and FYNNEI. J was trimmed by 4 bases and V by 6 bases; bases with no gene match: 1. CDR3 DNA: TGTGCCAGCAGAGGACTAGCGGGATACGAGCAGTACTTC. This codes for CASRGLAGYEQYF.

V and J are TRBV4-1 and TRBJ2-1; TRBD2 aligns across 8 bases. CDR1 and CDR2 (germline): MGHRA, YSYEKL. V gave up 2 bases and J gave up 4 bases; unmatched junction bases: 10. This CDR3 has 17 residues. Written as DNA, the CDR3 is TGCGCCAGCAGCCAAATCCTCGGACTAGCTACTTACAATGAGCAGTTCTTC. It translates to CASSQILGLATYNEQFF.

The chain uses TRBV6-6 and TRBJ1-1; D may be TRBD1 (6 bases). Germline V gene lookup returns CDR1 MNHNY and CDR2 SVGAGI (reference sequence). Trimming removed 6 bases from V and 1 base from J, with 9 bases in between. This CDR3 contains 13 residues. CDR3 amino acids: CASSRGPNTEAFF. DNA for the CDR3: TGTGCCAGCAGCAGGGGCCCGAACACTGAAGCTTTCTTT.

This rearrangement joins TRBV7-3 to TRBJ2-5; a possible D gene is TRBD1 (6 bases). Between the trimmed V and J ends, which lost 5 bases and 2 bases, there was a span of 9 bases. CDR1 is SGHTA and CDR2 is FQGTGA in the germline V gene. This CDR3 contains 13 residues. The CDR3: CASSRGQQETQYF. The DNA for the CDR3 is TGTGCCAGCAGCCGCGGACAGCAAGAGACCCAGTACTTC.

V usage is TRBV7-2 and J usage is TRBJ2-2, with 8 bases aligning to TRBD1. Trimming at V came to 4 bases and at J to 6 bases, leaving 7 bases not matched to a gene. The CDR3 is 15 residues long. Germline CDR1 SGHTA, CDR2 FQGNSA. As DNA, the CDR3 is TGTGCCAGCAGCTCCCGGACAGGGCAGGCCGGGGAGCTGTTTTTT. Amino acid sequence: CASSSRTGQAGELFF.

The chain combines TRBV28 with TRBJ2-7; 9 nucleotides match TRBD1. The germline gives CDR1 MDHEN, CDR2 SYDVKM. This CDR3 region has 15 residues. V was pared by 3 bases and J by 4 bases, with 7 bases of the junction left unmatched. In nucleotides, the CDR3 is TGTGCCAGCAGTTTGGGGCGGACAGGGGCATACGAGCAGTACTTC. The encoded protein is CASSLGRTGAYEQYF.

The chain employs TRBV7-9 and TRBJ1-4, with 7 positions matching TRBD1. V was clipped by 1 base and J by 8 bases; unmatched bases: 7. The germline V gene encodes CDR1 SEHNR and CDR2 FQNEAQ (reference sequence). This CDR3 has 15 residues. CDR3 bases: TGTGCCAGCAGCTTAGAACCAGGGGGAAGCGAAAAACTGTTTTTT. This sequence encodes CASSLEPGGSEKLFF.